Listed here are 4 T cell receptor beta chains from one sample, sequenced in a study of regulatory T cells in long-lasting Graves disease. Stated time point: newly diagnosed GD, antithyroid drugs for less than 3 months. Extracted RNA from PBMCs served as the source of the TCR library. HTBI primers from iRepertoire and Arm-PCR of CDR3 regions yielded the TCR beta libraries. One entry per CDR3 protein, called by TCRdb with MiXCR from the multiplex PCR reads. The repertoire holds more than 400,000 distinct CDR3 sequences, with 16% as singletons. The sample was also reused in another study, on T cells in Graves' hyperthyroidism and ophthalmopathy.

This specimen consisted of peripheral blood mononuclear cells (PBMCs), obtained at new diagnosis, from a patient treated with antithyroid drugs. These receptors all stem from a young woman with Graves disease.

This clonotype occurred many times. The CDR3 is CASSQGTSGEQFF. For the CDR3, the DNA is TGTGCCAGCAGCCAAGGTACTAGCGGGGAGCAGTTCTTC. The chain joins TRBV3-1 to TRBJ2-1; 9 bases are a match to TRBD2. The V segment lost 1 base and the J segment 10 bases; nucleotides outside the gene matches: 2. The CDR3 runs 13 residues. The germline V gene encodes CDR1 LGHDT and CDR2 YNNKEL (reference sequence).

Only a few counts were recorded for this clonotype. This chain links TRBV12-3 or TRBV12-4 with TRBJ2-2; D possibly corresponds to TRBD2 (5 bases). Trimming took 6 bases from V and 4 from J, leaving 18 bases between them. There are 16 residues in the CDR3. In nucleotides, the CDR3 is TGTGCCAGCAGCCCCCTCGCGGGCGCGGGCACCGGGGAGCTGTTTTTT. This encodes CASSPLAGAGTGELFF.

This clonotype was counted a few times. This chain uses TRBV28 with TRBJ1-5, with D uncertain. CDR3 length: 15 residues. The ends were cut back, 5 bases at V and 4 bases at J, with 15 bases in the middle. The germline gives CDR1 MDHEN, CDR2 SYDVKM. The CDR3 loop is CASSTPFRTNQPQHF. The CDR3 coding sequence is TGTGCCAGCAGTACCCCCTTCAGGACTAATCAGCCCCAGCATTTT.

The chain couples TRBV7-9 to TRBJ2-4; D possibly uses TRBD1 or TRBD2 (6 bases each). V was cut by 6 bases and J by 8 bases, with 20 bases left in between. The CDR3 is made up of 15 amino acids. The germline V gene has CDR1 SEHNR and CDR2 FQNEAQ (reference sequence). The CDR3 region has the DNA TGTGCCAGCAGTTTCCCGACAGGCTTAGCGGACATTCAGTACTTC. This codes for CASSFPTGLADIQYF.